The subject of this entry is one T cell receptor beta chain. Its antigen remains unidentified. The data derive from a study of blood T cells in healthy people across ages. Study conclusions and caveats: Per million T cells, the diversity of TCR beta decreased roughly linearly as age advanced.

Healthy individuals of Caucasian origin from Russia, aged about 6 to 95, served as donors. Germline V gene lookup returns CDR1 DFQATT and CDR2 SNEGSKA (reference sequence). V lost 5 bases and J 5 bases, leaving 13 bases between the germline ends. The CDR3 is 13 amino acids. Using a J-beta primer mix together with a sample-barcoded 5' primer, a second PCR was run for roughly 6 to 12 cycles. TCRdb reanalysed the 5' RACE reads using MiXCR and keeps one entry per CDR3 protein. The data hold about 720,000 distinct CDR3 sequences, with 22% observed a single time. The genes are TRBV20-1 and TRBJ1-5; maybe TRBD1 (6 bases). The sequence came from a man between 65 and 80 years old in good health. The sample comprised blood. The CDR3, as DNA: TGCAGTGCTCCGGGGGCGGGCGATCAGCCCCAGCATTTT. It is translated as CSAPGAGDQPQHF.